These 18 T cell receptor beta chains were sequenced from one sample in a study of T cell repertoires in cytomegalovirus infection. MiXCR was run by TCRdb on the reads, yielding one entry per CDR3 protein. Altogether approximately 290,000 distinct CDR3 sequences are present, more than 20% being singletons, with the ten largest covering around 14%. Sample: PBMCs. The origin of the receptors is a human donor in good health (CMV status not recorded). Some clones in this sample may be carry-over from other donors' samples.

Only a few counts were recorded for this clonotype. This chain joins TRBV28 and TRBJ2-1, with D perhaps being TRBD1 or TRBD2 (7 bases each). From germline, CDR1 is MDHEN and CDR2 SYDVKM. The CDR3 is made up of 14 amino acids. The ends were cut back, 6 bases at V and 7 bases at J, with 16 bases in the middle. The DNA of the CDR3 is TGTGCCAGCAGAGCAGGGGGGCGGGAGAATGAGCAGTTCTTC. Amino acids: CASRAGGRENEQFF.

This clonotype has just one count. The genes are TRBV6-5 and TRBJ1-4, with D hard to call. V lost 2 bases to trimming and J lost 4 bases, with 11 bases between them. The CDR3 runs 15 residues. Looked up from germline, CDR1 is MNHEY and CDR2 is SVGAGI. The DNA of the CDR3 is TGTGCCAGCAGTTACACCCCGCACGTTAATGAAAAACTGTTTTTT. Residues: CASSYTPHVNEKLFF.

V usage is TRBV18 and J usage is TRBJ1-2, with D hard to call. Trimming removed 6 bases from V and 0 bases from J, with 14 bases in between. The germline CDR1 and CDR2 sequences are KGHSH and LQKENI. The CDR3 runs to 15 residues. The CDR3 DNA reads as TGTGCCAGCTCCCCCCGCCCAGTGTCTAACTATGGCTACACCTTC. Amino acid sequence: CASSPRPVSNYGYTF.

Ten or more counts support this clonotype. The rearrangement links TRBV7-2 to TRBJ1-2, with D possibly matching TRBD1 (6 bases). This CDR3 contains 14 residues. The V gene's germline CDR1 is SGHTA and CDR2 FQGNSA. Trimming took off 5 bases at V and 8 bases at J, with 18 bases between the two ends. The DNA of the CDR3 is TGTGCCAGCAGCCCCAGATTCGGGGGGGCGGGCTACACCTTC. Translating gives CASSPRFGGAGYTF.

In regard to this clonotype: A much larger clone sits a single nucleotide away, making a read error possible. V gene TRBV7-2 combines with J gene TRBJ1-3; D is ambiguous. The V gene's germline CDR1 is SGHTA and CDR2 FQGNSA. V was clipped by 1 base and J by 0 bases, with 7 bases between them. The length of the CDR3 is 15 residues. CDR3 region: CASSLDSLSGNTIYF. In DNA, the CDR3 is TGTGCCAGCAGCTTAGACAGTCTCTCTGGAAACACCATATATTTT.

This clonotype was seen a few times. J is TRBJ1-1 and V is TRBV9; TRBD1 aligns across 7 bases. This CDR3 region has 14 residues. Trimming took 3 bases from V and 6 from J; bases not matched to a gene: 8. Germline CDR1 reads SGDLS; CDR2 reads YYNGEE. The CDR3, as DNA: TGTGCCAGCAGCGCAGGGGGGGGGGCCCCTGAAGCTTTCTTT. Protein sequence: CASSAGGGAPEAFF. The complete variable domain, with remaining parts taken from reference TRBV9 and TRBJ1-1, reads DSGVTQTPKHLITATGQRVTLRCSPRSGDLSVYWYQQSLDQGLQFLIQYYNGEERAKGNILERFSAQQFPDLHSELNLSSLELGDSALYFCASSAGGGAPEAFFGQGTRLTVV.

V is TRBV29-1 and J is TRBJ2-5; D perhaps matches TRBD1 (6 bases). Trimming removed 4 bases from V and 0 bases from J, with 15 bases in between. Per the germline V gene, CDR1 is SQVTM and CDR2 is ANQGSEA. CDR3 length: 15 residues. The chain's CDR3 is CSVGGPGQYQETQYF. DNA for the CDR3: TGCAGCGTTGGGGGGCCCGGACAGTACCAAGAGACCCAGTACTTC.

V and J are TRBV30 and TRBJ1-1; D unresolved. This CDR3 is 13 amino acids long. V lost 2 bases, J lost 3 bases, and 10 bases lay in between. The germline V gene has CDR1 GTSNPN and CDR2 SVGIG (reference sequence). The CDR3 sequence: CAWSFPPDTEAFF. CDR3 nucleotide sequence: TGTGCCTGGAGTTTTCCCCCGGACACTGAAGCTTTCTTT.

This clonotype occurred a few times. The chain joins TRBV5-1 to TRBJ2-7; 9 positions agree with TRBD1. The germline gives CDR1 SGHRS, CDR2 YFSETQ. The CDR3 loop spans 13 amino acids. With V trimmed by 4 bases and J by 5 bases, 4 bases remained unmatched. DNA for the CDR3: TGCGCCAGCAGCCTGGGGGACAGGGACGAGCAGTACTTC. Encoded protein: CASSLGDRDEQYF.

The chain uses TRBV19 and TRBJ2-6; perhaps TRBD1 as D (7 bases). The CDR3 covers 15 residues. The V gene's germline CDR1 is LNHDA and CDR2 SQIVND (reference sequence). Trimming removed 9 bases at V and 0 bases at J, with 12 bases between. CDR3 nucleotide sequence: TGTGCCAGCCTCCAGGGGGGCTCTGGGGCCAACGTCCTGACTTTC. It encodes CASLQGGSGANVLTF.

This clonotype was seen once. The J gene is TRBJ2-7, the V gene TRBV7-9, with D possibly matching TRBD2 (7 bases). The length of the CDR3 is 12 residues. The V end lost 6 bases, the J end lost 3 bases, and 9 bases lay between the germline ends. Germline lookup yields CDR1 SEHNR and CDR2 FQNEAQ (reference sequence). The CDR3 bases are TGTGCCAGCAGAGCGGGACACTACGAGCAGTACTTC. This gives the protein CASRAGHYEQYF.

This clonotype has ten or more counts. The CDR3 loop reads CASSPTSEGNEQFF. The CDR3, as DNA: TGCGCCAGCAGCCCGACTAGCGAGGGGAATGAGCAGTTCTTC. The gene calls are TRBV5-1 and TRBJ2-1; TRBD2 matches at 8 bases. There are 14 residues in the CDR3. CDR1 SGHRS and CDR2 YFSETQ come from the germline V gene. J was trimmed by 7 bases and V by 4 bases; bases with no gene match: 7.

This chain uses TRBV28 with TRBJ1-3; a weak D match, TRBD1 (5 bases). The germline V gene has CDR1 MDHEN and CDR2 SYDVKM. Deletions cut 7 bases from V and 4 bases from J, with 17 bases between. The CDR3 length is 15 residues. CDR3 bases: TGTGCCAGCACCCAAGGGGCAGCCCCGGGAAACACCATATATTTT. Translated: CASTQGAAPGNTIYF.

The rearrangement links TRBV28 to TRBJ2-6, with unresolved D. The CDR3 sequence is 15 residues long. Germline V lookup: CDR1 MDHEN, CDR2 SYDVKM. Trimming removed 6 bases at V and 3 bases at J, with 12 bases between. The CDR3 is CASSTHGVGANVLTF. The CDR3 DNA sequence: TGTGCCAGCAGCACCCATGGGGTTGGGGCCAACGTCCTGACTTTC.

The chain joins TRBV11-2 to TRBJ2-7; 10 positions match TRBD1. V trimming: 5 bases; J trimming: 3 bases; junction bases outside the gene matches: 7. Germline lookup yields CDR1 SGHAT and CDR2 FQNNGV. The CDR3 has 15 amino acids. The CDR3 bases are TGTGCCAGCAGCCCTGACAGGGGGCCCCTCTACGAGCAGTACTTC. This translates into CASSPDRGPLYEQYF.

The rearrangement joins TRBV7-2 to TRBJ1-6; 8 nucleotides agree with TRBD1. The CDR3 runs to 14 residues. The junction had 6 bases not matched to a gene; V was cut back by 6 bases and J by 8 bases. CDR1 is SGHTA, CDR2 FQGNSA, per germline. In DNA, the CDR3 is TGTGCCAGCAGACAGGACAGGGAGCATTCACCCCTCCACTTT. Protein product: CASRQDREHSPLHF.

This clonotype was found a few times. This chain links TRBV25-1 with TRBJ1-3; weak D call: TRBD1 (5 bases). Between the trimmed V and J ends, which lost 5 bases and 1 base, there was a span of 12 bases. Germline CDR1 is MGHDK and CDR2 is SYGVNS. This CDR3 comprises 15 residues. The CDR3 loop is CASSNPGTSGNTIYF. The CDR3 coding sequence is TGTGCCAGCAGTAACCCCGGGACTTCTGGAAACACCATATATTTT. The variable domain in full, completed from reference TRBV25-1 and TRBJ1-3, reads EADIYQTPRYLVIGTGKKITLECSQTMGHDKMYWYQQDPGMELHLIHYSYGVNSTEKGDLSSESTVSRIRTEHFPLTLESARPSHTSQYLCASSNPGTSGNTIYFGEGSWLTVV.

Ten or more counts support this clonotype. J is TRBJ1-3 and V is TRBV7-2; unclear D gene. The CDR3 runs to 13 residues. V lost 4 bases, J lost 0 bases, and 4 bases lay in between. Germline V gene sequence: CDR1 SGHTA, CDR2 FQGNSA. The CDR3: CASSSSSGNTIYF. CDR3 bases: TGTGCCAGCAGCTCAAGCTCTGGAAACACCATATATTTT. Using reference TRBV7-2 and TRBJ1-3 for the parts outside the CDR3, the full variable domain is GAGVSQSPSNKVTEKGKDVELRCDPISGHTALYWYRQSLGQGLEFLIYFQGNSAPDKSGLPSDRFSAERTGGSVSTLTIQRTQQEDSAVYLCASSSSSGNTIYFGEGSWLTVV.